One sample yielded the 32 T cell receptor beta chains listed below, sequenced in a study of beta chain features in type 1 diabetes. Study-wide results and caveats: Type 1 diabetes patients had moderately but significantly shorter TCRB CDR3s in all four CD4+ subsets.

Sequencing targeted expressed TCRB transcripts, as all isolated RNA had been reverse transcribed. Profiling relied on immunoSEQ multiplex PCR, and the TCRdb table lists in-frame clones only, not all of them. The sample lists around 140,000 clones, about 10% occurring once. Which antigens these TCRs recognize remains unknown. What was sequenced was central memory CD4+ T cells from blood. These receptors came from a man younger than 40 with type 1 diabetes.

This clone has only a few counts. The chain recombines TRBV6-5 with TRBJ1-2, with 7 bases identical to TRBD1. Unmatched junction bases numbered 6, after V lost 4 bases and J lost 7 bases. The CDR3 is 13 amino acids. Germline CDR1 is MNHEY and CDR2 is SVGAGI. CDR3 in DNA: TGTGCCAGCAGTTCGGGACAGCATCGTGGCTACACCTTC. Protein sequence: CASSSGQHRGYTF.

There are a few counts of this clone. J is TRBJ2-2 and V is TRBV4-2; D is unclear. V lost 4 bases, J lost 0 bases, and 9 bases lay in between. Germline V gene sequence: CDR1 LGHNA, CDR2 YNFKEQ. The CDR3 is made up of 15 amino acids. DNA of the CDR3: TGTGCCAGCAGCCCCGCAGGCGCGAACACCGGGGAGCTGTTTTTT. Its translation is CASSPAGANTGELFF.

This clone came up a few times. The chain uses TRBV19 and TRBJ2-1; 8 bases map to TRBD2. This CDR3 region has 13 residues. Germline V gene sequence: CDR1 LNHDA, CDR2 SQIVND (reference sequence). The V gene end was trimmed by 6 bases and the J gene end by 9 bases; junction bases not matched to a gene: 7. The CDR3 here is CASRAGVAAEQFF. CDR3 coding DNA: TGTGCCAGTAGAGCGGGAGTCGCGGCTGAGCAGTTCTTC.

This clone was found many times. The V call is TRBV4-1, the J call TRBJ2-3; D is possibly TRBD2 (6 bases). Trimming took off 1 base at V and 8 bases at J, with 19 bases between the two ends. The CDR3 sequence is 16 residues long. Germline CDR1 MGHRA, CDR2 YSYEKL. CDR3 sequence reads: CASSQASGGTLGTQYF. CDR3 DNA: TGCGCCAGCAGCCAAGCGTCCGGGGGAACTCTCGGTACGCAGTATTTT.

The sample holds many counts of this clone. The chain couples TRBV9 to TRBJ2-7; D is possibly TRBD2 (6 bases). Germline-derived CDR1 and CDR2 are SGDLS and YYNGEE. This CDR3 region has 14 residues. The germline V and J ends were trimmed by 0 bases and 6 bases, with 13 bases remaining between them. DNA of the CDR3: TGTGCCAGCAGCGTAGGGGGTACTAGCCCCGAGCAGTACTTC. Translated: CASSVGGTSPEQYF. Variable domain in full (rest from reference TRBV9 and TRBJ2-7): DSGVTQTPKHLITATGQRVTLRCSPRSGDLSVYWYQQSLDQGLQFLIQYYNGEERAKGNILERFSAQQFPDLHSELNLSSLELGDSALYFCASSVGGTSPEQYFGPGTRLTVT.

The J gene is TRBJ2-7, the V gene TRBV7-6, with D unresolved. This CDR3 has 15 amino acids. V lost 1 base, J lost 5 bases, and 15 bases lay in between. Per the germline V gene, CDR1 is SGHVS and CDR2 is FNYEAQ. CDR3 loop: CASSLGPVTMHEQYF. The DNA of the CDR3 is TGTGCCAGCAGCTTAGGTCCGGTCACCATGCACGAGCAGTACTTC.

This clone turned up a few times. The rearrangement links TRBV6-6 to TRBJ2-5; a possible D gene is TRBD1 (7 bases). Per the germline V gene, CDR1 is MNHNY and CDR2 is SVGAGI (reference sequence). Trimming removed 5 bases from V and 1 base from J, with 14 bases in between. CDR3 size: 15 residues. CDR3 amino acids: CASSPGRTGQETQYF. The CDR3 DNA sequence: TGTGCCAGCAGTCCAGGGAGGACAGGCCAAGAGACCCAGTACTTC.

This clone was observed a few times. The chain joins TRBV7-2 to TRBJ1-5; no clear D. CDR1 is SGHTA, CDR2 FQGNSA, per germline. This CDR3 has 14 amino acids. Between the trimmed V and J ends, which lost 3 bases and 2 bases, there was a span of 8 bases. DNA for the CDR3: TGTGCCAGCAGCTTTGACAATGGCAATCAGCCCCAGCATTTT. It yields the protein CASSFDNGNQPQHF.

The chain uses TRBV5-4 and TRBJ2-1; tentative D call: TRBD2 (6 bases). CDR1 and CDR2 from the germline V gene are SGHNT and YYREEE (reference sequence). Trimming stripped 0 bases from V and 8 bases from J, with 15 bases between. The CDR3 runs 15 residues. The CDR3 coding sequence is TGTGCCAGCAGCTTGGATGCGGGGCGGGGAGATGAGCAGTTCTTC. Protein sequence: CASSLDAGRGDEQFF. Supplemented by reference TRBV5-4 and TRBJ2-1, the full variable domain reads ETGVTQSPTHLIKTRGQQVTLRCSSQSGHNTVSWYQQALGQGPQFIFQYYREEENGRGNFPPRFSGLQFPNYSSELNVNALELDDSALYLCASSLDAGRGDEQFFGPGTRLTVL.

This clone was counted between two and nine times. The rearrangement uses TRBV6-5 and TRBJ1-1; no definite D call. Germline V gives CDR1 MNHEY, CDR2 SVGAGI. Trimming removed 0 bases at V and 3 bases at J, with 11 bases between. This CDR3 spans 15 amino acids. CDR3 nucleotides: TGTGCCAGCAGTTACTCGAGGGCGGCGGACACTGAAGCTTTCTTT. This translates into CASSYSRAADTEAFF.

V is TRBV7-2 and J is TRBJ1-2, with 9 nucleotides matching TRBD1. CDR1 and CDR2 (germline): SGHTA, FQGNSA. Unmatched junction bases numbered 8, after V lost 5 bases and J lost 4 bases. The CDR3 length is 15 residues. The CDR3 loop is CASSGTGGLSYGYTF. The CDR3 nucleotides read TGTGCCAGCAGCGGAACAGGGGGCCTGAGCTATGGCTACACCTTC.

Concerning this clone: The same CDR3 is also encoded by other DNA sequences in this sample. The genes are TRBV6-5 and TRBJ1-6; 7 positions match TRBD1. Germline lookup yields CDR1 MNHEY and CDR2 SVGAGI. The ends lost 3 bases at V and 8 bases at J; junction bases unmatched: 7. The CDR3 is 15 residues long. CDR3 protein: CASSYSRTGDSPLHF. CDR3 nucleotide sequence: TGTGCCAGCAGTTATTCTCGGACAGGAGATTCACCCCTCCACTTT.

This clone occurred a few times. The chain is built from TRBV30 and TRBJ1-1; D is undetermined. This CDR3 spans 18 amino acids. Germline V gene lookup returns CDR1 GTSNPN and CDR2 SVGIG (reference sequence). V lost 2 bases and J 2 bases, leaving 24 bases between the germline ends. Here the CDR3 reads CAWSSGSRNLPTNTEAFF. CDR3 bases: TGTGCCTGGAGTTCCGGGAGCAGGAACCTCCCCACAAACACTGAAGCTTTCTTT.

This chain joins TRBV7-2 and TRBJ2-5, with TRBD1 matching 11 bases. Per the germline V gene, CDR1 is SGHTA and CDR2 is FQGNSA. The junction had 6 bases not matched to a gene; V was cut back by 4 bases and J by 5 bases. The CDR3 consists of 15 residues. The CDR3 region is CASSSGGTGGETQYF. Here the CDR3 DNA reads TGTGCCAGCAGCTCTGGCGGGACAGGGGGGGAGACCCAGTACTTC.

CDR3 nucleotides: TGTGCCAGCAGCGACCTCCAGGGAAACTATGGCTACACCTTC. Its protein product is CASSDLQGNYGYTF. The rearrangement joins TRBV11-2 to TRBJ1-2; a possible D gene is TRBD1 (5 bases). CDR3 size: 14 residues. Germline CDR1 reads SGHAT; CDR2 reads FQNNGV. Trimming took 5 bases from V and 2 from J, leaving 12 bases between them.

The V and J genes are TRBV7-3 and TRBJ1-2; TRBD1 matches at 8 bases. The V segment lost 3 bases and the J segment 8 bases; nucleotides outside the gene matches: 5. The germline V gene encodes CDR1 SGHTA and CDR2 FQGTGA. The CDR3 is 13 amino acids. The CDR3 region has the DNA TGTGCCAGCAGCTTTGCAGGGGGCCCGGGCTACACCTTC. It specifies CASSFAGGPGYTF.

The chain couples TRBV9 to TRBJ1-5; D call uncertain. This CDR3 has 13 residues. Deletions cut 1 base from V and 6 bases from J, with 8 bases between. CDR1 SGDLS and CDR2 YYNGEE come from the germline V gene. CDR3: CASSVSGTQPQHF. The CDR3 nucleotides are TGTGCCAGCAGCGTATCAGGCACTCAGCCCCAGCATTTT.

This clone was picked up a small number of times. The chain recombines TRBV19 with TRBJ2-7; no clear D gene. This CDR3 has 14 amino acids. The ends were cut back, 5 bases at V and 0 bases at J, with 11 bases in the middle. Germline CDR1 LNHDA, CDR2 SQIVND (reference sequence). The CDR3 spells CASSLTESSYEQYF. Written as DNA, the CDR3 is TGTGCCAGTAGTTTGACGGAGAGCTCCTACGAGCAGTACTTC.

This sequence joins TRBV11-2 and TRBJ2-7, with TRBD2 matching 8 bases. The germline CDR1 and CDR2 sequences are SGHAT and FQNNGV. Trimming took 10 bases from V and 0 from J; bases not matched to a gene: 5. The CDR3 is 13 residues long. Here the CDR3 DNA reads TGTGCCACTAGCGGGTACAGCTCCTACGAGCAGTACTTC. It codes for CATSGYSSYEQYF.

The genes are TRBV6-5 and TRBJ1-2, with D unclear. The V gene's germline CDR1 is MNHEY and CDR2 SVGAGI. The CDR3 is 14 residues long. Trimming shortened V by 0 bases and J by 4 bases, and 9 bases separated the two germline ends. CDR3 residues: CASSYSGDPYGYTF. The CDR3 DNA reads TGTGCCAGCAGTTACTCAGGAGATCCCTATGGCTACACCTTC.

This chain connects TRBV5-1 to TRBJ1-6; possibly TRBD1 for D (6 bases). Looked up from germline, CDR1 is SGHRS and CDR2 is YFSETQ. V was trimmed by 0 bases and J by 9 bases, leaving 16 bases between them. The CDR3 totals 16 residues. The DNA of the CDR3 is TGCGCCAGCAGCTTGGCCCAGGGGCGGAGTGGTTCACCCCTCCACTTT. It codes for CASSLAQGRSGSPLHF. Full variable domain (missing parts from reference TRBV5-1 and TRBJ1-6): KAGVTQTPRYLIKTRGQQVTLSCSPISGHRSVSWYQQTPGQGLQFLFEYFSETQRNKGNFPGRFSGRQFSNSRSEMNVSTLELGDSALYLCASSLAQGRSGSPLHFGNGTRLTVT.

The chain's CDR3 is CASLRTGWDSPLHF. The CDR3 DNA follows: TGTGCCAGCCTTCGGACAGGGTGGGATTCACCCCTCCACTTT. The chain employs TRBV6-5 and TRBJ1-6; 8 nucleotides match TRBD1. Trimming cost V 8 bases and J 8 bases; bases outside gene matches: 8. The CDR3 sequence is 14 residues long. Germline V gene sequence: CDR1 MNHEY, CDR2 SVGAGI.

This clone turned up a few times. CDR3 in amino acids: CASSQSQGNIQYF. The CDR3 DNA follows: TGTGCCAGCAGCCAATCTCAGGGAAACATTCAGTACTTC. The V gene is TRBV16, the J gene TRBJ2-4, with a tentative D call TRBD1 (5 bases). The germline CDR1 and CDR2 sequences are KGHSY and FQNENV. The V end was cut by 0 bases, the J end by 6 bases, with 6 bases between. The CDR3 is made up of 13 amino acids. Full variable domain (missing parts from reference TRBV16 and TRBJ2-4): GEEVAQTPKHLVRGEGQKAKLYCAPIKGHSYVFWYQQVLKNEFKFLISFQNENVFDETGMPKERFSAKCLPNSPCSLEIQATKLEDSAVYFCASSQSQGNIQYFGAGTRLSVL.

V and J are TRBV7-3 and TRBJ2-7; no firm D call. The V end lost 5 bases, the J end lost 8 bases, and 16 bases lay between the germline ends. CDR1 is SGHTA, CDR2 FQGTGA, per germline. The CDR3 sequence is 13 residues long. CDR3 amino acids: CASSQALSAKQYF. CDR3 nucleotide sequence: TGTGCCAGCAGCCAGGCCCTTTCCGCAAAGCAGTACTTC. The whole variable domain, remainder taken from reference TRBV7-3 and TRBJ2-7, is GAGVSQTPSNKVTEKGKYVELRCDPISGHTALYWYRQSLGQGPEFLIYFQGTGAADDSGLPNDRFFAVRPEGSVSTLKIQRTERGDSAVYLCASSQALSAKQYFGPGTRLTVT.

This clone has just a few counts. The gene calls are TRBV4-2 and TRBJ2-3; 11 bases map to TRBD2. Germline V gene data show CDR1 as LGHNA and CDR2 as YNFKEQ. V shed 4 bases, J shed 2 bases, and the junction held 5 bases outside the gene matches. The CDR3 has 16 residues. CDR3: CASSLGTSGFTDTQYF. In DNA, the CDR3 is TGTGCCAGCAGCCTGGGGACTAGCGGATTCACAGATACGCAGTATTTT.

This clone occurred a few times. The rearrangement uses TRBV2 and TRBJ1-5, with D perhaps TRBD1 (5 bases). V lost 4 bases, J lost 6 bases, and 25 bases lay in between. CDR3 length: 18 residues. CDR1 SNHLY and CDR2 FYNNEI come from the germline V gene. Written as DNA, the CDR3 is TGTGCCAGCAGTGGCCAGGGTTGGACACAGGTGACGGGTCAGCCCCAGCATTTT. Protein: CASSGQGWTQVTGQPQHF. Full variable domain (remainder filled in from reference TRBV2 and TRBJ1-5): EPEVTQTPSHQVTQMGQEVILRCVPISNHLYFYWYRQILGQKVEFLVSFYNNEISEKSEIFDDQFSVERPDGSNFTLKIRSTKLEDSAMYFCASSGQGWTQVTGQPQHFGDGTRLSIL.

The chain carries TRBV5-1 and TRBJ2-2; 7 bases agree with TRBD1. Germline CDR1 SGHRS, CDR2 YFSETQ. The length of the CDR3 is 14 residues. V lost 0 bases and J lost 5; bases outside the gene matches: 1. The CDR3 DNA sequence: TGCGCCAGCAGCTTGGAGGGGGCGACCGGGGAGCTGTTTTTT. Protein sequence: CASSLEGATGELFF.

In this sample, this clone turned up a few times. The chain uses TRBV5-4 and TRBJ2-3; TRBD2 matches 7 bases. CDR3 size: 18 residues. V lost 4 bases and J lost 0; bases outside the gene matches: 14. CDR1 SGHNT and CDR2 YYREEE come from the germline V gene (reference sequence). The CDR3 loop reads CASSGTGGRRWSTDTQYF. The DNA of the CDR3 is TGTGCCAGCAGCGGCACCGGGGGGAGAAGGTGGAGCACAGATACGCAGTATTTT.

This clone was seen more than once but under ten times. The genes are TRBV7-2 and TRBJ2-7; D gene uncertain. Per the germline V gene, CDR1 is SGHTA and CDR2 is FQGNSA. The CDR3 consists of 14 residues. Deletions cut 1 base from V and 4 bases from J, with 11 bases between. The CDR3 sequence: CASSLGPVAYEQYF. DNA of the CDR3: TGTGCCAGCAGCTTAGGGCCCGTGGCTTACGAGCAGTACTTC.

This clone has more than one count but fewer than ten. The chain carries TRBV14 and TRBJ2-7, with D possibly TRBD1 on 6 matching bases. The CDR3 is 15 residues long. Germline-derived CDR1 and CDR2 are SGHDN and FVKESK. V lost 1 base, J lost 6 bases, and 16 bases lay in between. The CDR3 protein is CASSQVKGVRGEQYF. In DNA, the CDR3 is TGTGCCAGCAGCCAAGTAAAGGGGGTTCGGGGCGAGCAGTACTTC.

The V and J genes are TRBV6-5 and TRBJ2-7; a possible D gene is TRBD2 (6 bases). Germline loops: CDR1 MNHEY, CDR2 SVGAGI. The CDR3 length is 13 residues. V shed 2 bases and J shed 6 bases, with 11 bases lying between them. Written as DNA, the CDR3 is TGTGCCAGCAGTTACAGGCCCGGGGGCGAGCAGTACTTC. It yields the protein CASSYRPGGEQYF.

This chain connects TRBV28 to TRBJ1-2; possible D gene TRBD1, 6 bases. CDR3 length equals 13 residues. CDR1 and CDR2 from the germline V gene are MDHEN and SYDVKM. V lost 6 bases and J lost 3, with 11 bases in between. Here the CDR3 reads CASRVGADYGYTF. The CDR3 DNA sequence: TGTGCCAGCAGGGTGGGGGCGGACTATGGCTACACCTTC.